This record concerns one TCR beta chain sequence. The PCR had 60 Vbeta and 13 Jbeta primers. The method was immunoSEQ multiplex PCR; TCRdb's version includes in-frame clones alone and lacks a portion of them. The specimen's table records 180,000 or so clones. The data were obtained in a study of cytomegalovirus exposure and HLA in healthy donors. Study background: The early release's HLA-typed donors yielded tens of millions of unique TCRs.

Sequencing was carried out using PBMCs. The sequence was collected from a woman between 18 and 30 years old in good health and CMV-seropositive.

CDR3: CASTARTAPMEQYF. The CDR3 bases are TGTGCCAGCACGGCCAGGACAGCGCCTATGGAGCAGTACTTC. J is TRBJ2-5 and V is TRBV2, with D tentatively TRBD1 (6 bases). Trimming took 7 bases from V and 11 from J, leaving 23 bases between them. Per the germline V gene, CDR1 is SNHLY and CDR2 is FYNNEI. This CDR3 comprises 14 residues.